The entry that follows covers one TCR beta chain sequence. Its specificity is not known. These data belong to a study of cytomegalovirus exposure and HLA in healthy donors. PCR used 60 Vbeta primers and 13 Jbeta primers. Data came from immunoSEQ multiplex PCR; TCRdb stores just in-frame clones and leaves some out. The sample carries about 76,000 clones, roughly two thirds recorded once. The CDR3 has 18 amino acids. With 4 bases removed from V and 2 bases from J, the gap between germline ends came to 23 bases. Germline CDR1 SGHTA, CDR2 FQGNSA. Notes on the study in general: Reports indicated that the classifier achieved high specificity and sensitivity in diagnosing cytomegalovirus status. A missense DCLRE1C variant was associated with V- and J-gene trimming of TCR beta chains in a later analysis, and an independent cohort replicated the association. A cluster of highly shared sequence variants was likely a sequencing artifact. Across donors, presence/absence analyses took sequencing depth to be roughly uniform.

The chain employs TRBV7-2 and TRBJ2-5; TRBD2 is a possible D gene (6 bases). Specimen: PBMCs. This TCR derives from a man between 60 and 75 years old in good health and CMV-seropositive. CDR3: CASSSKRAGLAPQETQYF. CDR3 sequence (DNA): TGTGCCAGCAGCTCCAAGAGGGCGGGGCTAGCCCCACAAGAGACCCAGTACTTC.